Detailed here is one T cell receptor beta chain. This CDR3 comprises 14 residues. The trim removed 2 bases at V and 10 bases at J, leaving 7 bases unmatched. The germline V gene has CDR1 SGHTA and CDR2 FQGNSA. The data belong to a study of blood T cell repertoires in COVID-19. The data were produced by immunoSEQ multiplex PCR, yet TCRdb's version contains in-frame clones alone and is incomplete. The sample yields approximately 330,000 clones, around 90% seen once. It was during active infection that Seattle patients were enrolled and then longitudinally followed. The genes are TRBV7-2 and TRBJ2-1; 8 nucleotides match TRBD1. Sequenced material: peripheral blood. This TCR was recovered from a woman aged 40 to 50 with COVID-19, enrolled during active disease. The CDR3 region has the DNA TGTGCCAGCAGCTTATATGGACAGGGCGGGGAGCAGTTCTTC. Encoded protein: CASSLYGQGGEQFF.